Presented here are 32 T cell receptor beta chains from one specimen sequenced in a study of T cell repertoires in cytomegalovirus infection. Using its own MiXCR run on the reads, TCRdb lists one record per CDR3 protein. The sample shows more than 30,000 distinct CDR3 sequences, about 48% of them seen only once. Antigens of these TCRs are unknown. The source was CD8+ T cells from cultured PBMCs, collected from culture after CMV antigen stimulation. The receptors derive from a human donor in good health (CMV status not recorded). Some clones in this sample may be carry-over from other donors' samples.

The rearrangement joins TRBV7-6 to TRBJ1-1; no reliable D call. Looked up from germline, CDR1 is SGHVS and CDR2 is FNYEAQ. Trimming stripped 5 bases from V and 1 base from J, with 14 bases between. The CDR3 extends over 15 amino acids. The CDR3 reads CASSPGGRKNTEAFF. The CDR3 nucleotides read TGTGCCAGCAGCCCGGGAGGGAGGAAGAACACTGAAGCTTTCTTT.

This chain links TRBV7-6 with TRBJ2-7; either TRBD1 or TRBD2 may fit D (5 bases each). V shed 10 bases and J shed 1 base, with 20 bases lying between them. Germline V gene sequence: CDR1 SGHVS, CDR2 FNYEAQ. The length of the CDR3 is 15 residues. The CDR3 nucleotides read TGTGCCACCTCTTCGGGACCGAAGCCATCCTACGAGCAGTACTTC. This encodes CATSSGPKPSYEQYF.

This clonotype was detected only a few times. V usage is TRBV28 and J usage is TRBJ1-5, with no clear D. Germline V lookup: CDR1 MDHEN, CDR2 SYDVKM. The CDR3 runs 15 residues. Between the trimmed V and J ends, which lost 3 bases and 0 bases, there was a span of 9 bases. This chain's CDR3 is CASSFPRTSNQPQHF. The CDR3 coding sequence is TGTGCCAGCAGTTTCCCGCGGACTAGCAATCAGCCCCAGCATTTT.

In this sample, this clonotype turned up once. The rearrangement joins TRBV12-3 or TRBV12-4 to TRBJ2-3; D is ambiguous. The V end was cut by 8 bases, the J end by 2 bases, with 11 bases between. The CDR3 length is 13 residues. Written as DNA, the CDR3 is TGTGCCAGCTCTGCAGTATCCACAGATACGCAGTATTTT. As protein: CASSAVSTDTQYF.

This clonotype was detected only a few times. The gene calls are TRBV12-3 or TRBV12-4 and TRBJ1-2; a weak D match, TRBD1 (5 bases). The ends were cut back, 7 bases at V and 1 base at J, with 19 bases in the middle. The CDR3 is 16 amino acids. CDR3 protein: CASTTHPGRLNYGYTF. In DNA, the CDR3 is TGTGCCAGCACCACTCATCCAGGGCGCCTTAACTATGGCTACACCTTC.

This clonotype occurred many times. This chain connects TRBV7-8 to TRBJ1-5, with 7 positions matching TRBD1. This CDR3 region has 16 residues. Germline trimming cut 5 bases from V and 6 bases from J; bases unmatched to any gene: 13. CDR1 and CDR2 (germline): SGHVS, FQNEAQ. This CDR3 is CASSQGGGTGRQPQHF. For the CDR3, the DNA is TGTGCCAGCAGCCAGGGGGGGGGGACGGGACGTCAGCCCCAGCATTTT.

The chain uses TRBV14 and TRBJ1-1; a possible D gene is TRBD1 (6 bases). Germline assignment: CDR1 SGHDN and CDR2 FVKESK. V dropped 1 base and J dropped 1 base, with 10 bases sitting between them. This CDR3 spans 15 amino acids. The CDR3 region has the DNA TGTGCCAGCAGCCAAGCCGGGACATCGAACACTGAAGCTTTCTTT. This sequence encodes CASSQAGTSNTEAFF.

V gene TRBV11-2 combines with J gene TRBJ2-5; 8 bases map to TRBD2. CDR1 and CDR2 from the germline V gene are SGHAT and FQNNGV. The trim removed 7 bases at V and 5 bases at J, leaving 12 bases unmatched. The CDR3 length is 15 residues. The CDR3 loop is CASKGSGGDPETQYF. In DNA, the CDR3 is TGTGCCAGCAAGGGGAGCGGGGGCGATCCGGAGACCCAGTACTTC. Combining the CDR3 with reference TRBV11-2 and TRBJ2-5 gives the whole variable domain EAGVAQSPRYKIIEKRQSVAFWCNPISGHATLYWYQQILGQGPKLLIQFQNNGVVDDSQLPKDRFSAERLKGVDSTLKIQPAKLEDSAVYLCASKGSGGDPETQYFGPGTRLLVL.

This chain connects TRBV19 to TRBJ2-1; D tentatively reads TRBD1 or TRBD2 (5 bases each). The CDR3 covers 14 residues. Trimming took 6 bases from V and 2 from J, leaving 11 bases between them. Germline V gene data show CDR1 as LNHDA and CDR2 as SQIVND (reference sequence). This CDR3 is CASRFRGAYNEQFF. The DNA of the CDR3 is TGTGCCAGTAGATTTAGGGGAGCCTACAATGAGCAGTTCTTC.

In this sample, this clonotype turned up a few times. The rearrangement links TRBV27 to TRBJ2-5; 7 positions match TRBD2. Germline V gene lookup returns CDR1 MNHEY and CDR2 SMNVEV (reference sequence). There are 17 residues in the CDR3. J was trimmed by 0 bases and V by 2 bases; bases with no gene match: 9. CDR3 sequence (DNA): TGTGCCAGCAGTTTACACCCTAGCGGAATCTACCAAGAGACCCAGTACTTC. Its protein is CASSLHPSGIYQETQYF.

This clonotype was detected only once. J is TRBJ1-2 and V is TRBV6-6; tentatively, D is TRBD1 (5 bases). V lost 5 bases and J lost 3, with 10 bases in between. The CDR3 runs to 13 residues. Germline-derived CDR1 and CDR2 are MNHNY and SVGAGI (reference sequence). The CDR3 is CASSEGRYYGYTF. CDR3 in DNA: TGTGCCAGCAGTGAGGGACGGTACTATGGCTACACCTTC.

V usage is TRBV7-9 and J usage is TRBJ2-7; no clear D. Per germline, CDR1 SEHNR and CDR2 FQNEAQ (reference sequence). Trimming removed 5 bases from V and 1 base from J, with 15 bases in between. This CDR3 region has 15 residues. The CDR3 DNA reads TGTGCCAGCAGCCCTCTGGTGGCGGCTTCCTACGAGCAGTACTTC. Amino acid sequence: CASSPLVAASYEQYF. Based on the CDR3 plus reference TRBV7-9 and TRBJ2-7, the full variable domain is DTGVSQNPRHKITKRGQNVTFRCDPISEHNRLYWYRQTLGQGPEFLTYFQNEAQLEKSRLLSDRFSAERPKGSFSTLEIQRTEQGDSAMYLCASSPLVAASYEQYFGPGTRLTVT.

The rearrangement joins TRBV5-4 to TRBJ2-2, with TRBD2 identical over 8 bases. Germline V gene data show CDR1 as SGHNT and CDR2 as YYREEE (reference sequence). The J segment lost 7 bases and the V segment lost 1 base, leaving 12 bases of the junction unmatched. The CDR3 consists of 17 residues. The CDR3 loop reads CASSLWYRGRFNGELFF. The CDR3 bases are TGTGCCAGCAGCTTGTGGTATCGCGGGAGGTTCAACGGGGAGCTGTTTTTT.

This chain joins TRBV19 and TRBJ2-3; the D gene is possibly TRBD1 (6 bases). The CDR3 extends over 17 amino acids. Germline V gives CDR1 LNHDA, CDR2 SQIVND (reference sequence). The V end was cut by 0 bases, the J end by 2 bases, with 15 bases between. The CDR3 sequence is CASSIDQGQINTDTQYF. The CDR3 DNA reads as TGTGCCAGTAGTATAGATCAGGGGCAAATCAACACAGATACGCAGTATTTT.

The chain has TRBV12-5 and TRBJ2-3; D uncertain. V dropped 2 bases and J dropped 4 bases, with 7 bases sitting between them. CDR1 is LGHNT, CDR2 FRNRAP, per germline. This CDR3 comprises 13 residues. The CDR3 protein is CASGLKGSDTQYF. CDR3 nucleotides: TGTGCTAGTGGTTTGAAGGGTTCAGATACGCAGTATTTT.

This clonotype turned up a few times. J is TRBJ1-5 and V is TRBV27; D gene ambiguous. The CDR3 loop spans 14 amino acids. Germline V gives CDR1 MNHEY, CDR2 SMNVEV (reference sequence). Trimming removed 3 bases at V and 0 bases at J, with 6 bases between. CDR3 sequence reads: CASSFGLSNQPQHF. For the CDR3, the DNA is TGTGCCAGCAGTTTTGGCCTTAGCAATCAGCCCCAGCATTTT.

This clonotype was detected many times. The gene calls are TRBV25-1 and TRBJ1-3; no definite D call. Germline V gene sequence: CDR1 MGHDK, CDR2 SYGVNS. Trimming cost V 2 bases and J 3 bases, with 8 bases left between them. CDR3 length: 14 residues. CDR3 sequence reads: CASSEGGSGNTIYF. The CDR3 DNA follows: TGTGCCAGCAGTGAAGGAGGTAGTGGAAACACCATATATTTT.

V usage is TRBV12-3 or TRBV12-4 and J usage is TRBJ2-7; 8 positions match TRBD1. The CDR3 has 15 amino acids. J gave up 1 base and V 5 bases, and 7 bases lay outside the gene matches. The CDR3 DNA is TGTGCCAGCAGTGGGCCGGGACAGGAATCCTACGAGCAGTACTTC. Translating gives CASSGPGQESYEQYF.

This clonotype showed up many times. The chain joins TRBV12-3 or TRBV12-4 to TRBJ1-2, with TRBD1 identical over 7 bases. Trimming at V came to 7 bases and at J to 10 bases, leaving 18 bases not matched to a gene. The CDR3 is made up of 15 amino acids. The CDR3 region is CASTLDRFPTMVYTF. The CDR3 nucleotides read TGTGCCAGCACCCTGGACAGGTTCCCAACTATGGTCTACACCTTC.

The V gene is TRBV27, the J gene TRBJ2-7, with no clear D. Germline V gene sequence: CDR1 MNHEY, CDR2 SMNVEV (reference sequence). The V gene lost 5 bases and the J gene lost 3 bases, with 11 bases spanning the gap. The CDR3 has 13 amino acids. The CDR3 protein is CASSPSPFYEQYF. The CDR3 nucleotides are TGTGCCAGCAGTCCTTCGCCTTTCTACGAGCAGTACTTC.

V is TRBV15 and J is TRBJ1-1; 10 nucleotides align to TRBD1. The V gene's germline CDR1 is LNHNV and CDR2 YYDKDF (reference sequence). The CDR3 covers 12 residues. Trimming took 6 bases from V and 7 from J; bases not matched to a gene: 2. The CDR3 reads CATRTGGNEAFF. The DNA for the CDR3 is TGTGCCACCAGGACAGGGGGCAATGAAGCTTTCTTT. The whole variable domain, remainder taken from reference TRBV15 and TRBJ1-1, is DAMVIQNPRYQVTQFGKPVTLSCSQTLNHNVMYWYQQKSSQAPKLLFHYYDKDFNNEADTPDNFQSRRPNTSFCFLDIRSPGLGDTAMYLCATRTGGNEAFFGQGTRLTVV.

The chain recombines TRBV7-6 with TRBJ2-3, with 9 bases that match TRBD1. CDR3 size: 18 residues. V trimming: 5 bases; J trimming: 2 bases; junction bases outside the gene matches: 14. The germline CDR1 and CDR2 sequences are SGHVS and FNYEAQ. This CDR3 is CASSMTLRDRANTDTQYF. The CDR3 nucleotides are TGTGCCAGCAGCATGACCCTTAGGGACAGGGCCAACACAGATACGCAGTATTTT.

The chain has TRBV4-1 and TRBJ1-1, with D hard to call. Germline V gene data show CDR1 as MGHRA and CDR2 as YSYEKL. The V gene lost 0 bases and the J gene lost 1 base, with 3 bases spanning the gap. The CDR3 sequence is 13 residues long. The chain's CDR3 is CASSQDWNTEAFF. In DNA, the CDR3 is TGCGCCAGCAGCCAAGATTGGAACACTGAAGCTTTCTTT.

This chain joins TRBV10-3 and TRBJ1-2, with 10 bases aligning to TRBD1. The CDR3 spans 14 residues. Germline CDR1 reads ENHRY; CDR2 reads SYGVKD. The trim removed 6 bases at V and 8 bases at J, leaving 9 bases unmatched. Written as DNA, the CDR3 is TGTGCCATCAGCGACAGGGGGCCCTATACAGGCTACACCTTC. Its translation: CAISDRGPYTGYTF.

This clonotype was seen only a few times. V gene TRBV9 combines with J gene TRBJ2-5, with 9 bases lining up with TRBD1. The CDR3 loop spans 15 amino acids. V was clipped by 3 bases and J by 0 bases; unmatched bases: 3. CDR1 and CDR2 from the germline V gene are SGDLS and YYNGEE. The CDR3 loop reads CASSGDRVDQETQYF. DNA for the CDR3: TGTGCCAGCAGCGGGGACAGGGTGGACCAAGAGACCCAGTACTTC.

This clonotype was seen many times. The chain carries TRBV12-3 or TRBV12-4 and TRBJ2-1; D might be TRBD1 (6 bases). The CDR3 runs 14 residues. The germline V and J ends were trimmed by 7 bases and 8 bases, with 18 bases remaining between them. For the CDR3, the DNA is TGTGCCAGCACCACCGGGACACCGGACCATGAGCAGTTCTTC. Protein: CASTTGTPDHEQFF.

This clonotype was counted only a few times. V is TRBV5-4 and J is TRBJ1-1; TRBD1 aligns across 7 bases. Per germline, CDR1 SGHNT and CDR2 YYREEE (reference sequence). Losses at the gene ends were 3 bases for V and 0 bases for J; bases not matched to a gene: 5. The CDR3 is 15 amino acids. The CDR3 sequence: CASSWGQIMNTEAFF. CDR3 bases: TGTGCCAGCAGCTGGGGACAGATCATGAACACTGAAGCTTTCTTT.

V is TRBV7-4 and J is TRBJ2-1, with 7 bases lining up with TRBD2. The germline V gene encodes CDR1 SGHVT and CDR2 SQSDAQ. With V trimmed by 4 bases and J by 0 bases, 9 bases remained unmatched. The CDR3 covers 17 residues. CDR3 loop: CASSSLAAGSSYNEQFF. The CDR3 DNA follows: TGTGCCAGCAGCTCCCTGGCAGCGGGAAGCTCCTACAATGAGCAGTTCTTC.

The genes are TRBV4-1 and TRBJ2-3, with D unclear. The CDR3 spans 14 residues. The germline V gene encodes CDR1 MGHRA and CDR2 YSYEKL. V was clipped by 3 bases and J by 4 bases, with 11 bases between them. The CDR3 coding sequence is TGCGCCAGCAGCCAGGCGAGGTGGGCAGATACGCAGTATTTT. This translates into CASSQARWADTQYF.

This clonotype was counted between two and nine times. The DNA for the CDR3 is TGTGCCAGCAGCCTCGAGACGCGGGGGGGCAGGACAGATACGCAGTATTTT. Protein sequence: CASSLETRGGRTDTQYF. The gene calls are TRBV4-2 and TRBJ2-3; TRBD2 matches at 9 bases. J was trimmed by 3 bases and V by 4 bases; bases with no gene match: 11. From germline, CDR1 is LGHNA and CDR2 YNFKEQ. This CDR3 region has 17 residues.

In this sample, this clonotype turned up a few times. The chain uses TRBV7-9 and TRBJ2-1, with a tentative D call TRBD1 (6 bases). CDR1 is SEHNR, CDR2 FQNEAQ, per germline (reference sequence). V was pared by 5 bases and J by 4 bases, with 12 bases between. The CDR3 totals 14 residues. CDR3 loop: CASSGTGPYNEQFF. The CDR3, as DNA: TGTGCCAGCAGCGGAACAGGGCCTTACAATGAGCAGTTCTTC.

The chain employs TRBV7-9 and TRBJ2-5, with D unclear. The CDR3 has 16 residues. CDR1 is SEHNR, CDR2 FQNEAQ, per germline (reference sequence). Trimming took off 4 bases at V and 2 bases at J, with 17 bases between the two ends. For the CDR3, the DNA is TGTGCCAGCAGCTCATGGATTGGGTTGTCTCAAGAGACCCAGTACTTC. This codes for CASSSWIGLSQETQYF. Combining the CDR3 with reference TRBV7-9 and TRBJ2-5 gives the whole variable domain DTGVSQNPRHKITKRGQNVTFRCDPISEHNRLYWYRQTLGQGPEFLTYFQNEAQLEKSRLLSDRFSAERPKGSFSTLEIQRTEQGDSAMYLCASSSWIGLSQETQYFGPGTRLLVL.